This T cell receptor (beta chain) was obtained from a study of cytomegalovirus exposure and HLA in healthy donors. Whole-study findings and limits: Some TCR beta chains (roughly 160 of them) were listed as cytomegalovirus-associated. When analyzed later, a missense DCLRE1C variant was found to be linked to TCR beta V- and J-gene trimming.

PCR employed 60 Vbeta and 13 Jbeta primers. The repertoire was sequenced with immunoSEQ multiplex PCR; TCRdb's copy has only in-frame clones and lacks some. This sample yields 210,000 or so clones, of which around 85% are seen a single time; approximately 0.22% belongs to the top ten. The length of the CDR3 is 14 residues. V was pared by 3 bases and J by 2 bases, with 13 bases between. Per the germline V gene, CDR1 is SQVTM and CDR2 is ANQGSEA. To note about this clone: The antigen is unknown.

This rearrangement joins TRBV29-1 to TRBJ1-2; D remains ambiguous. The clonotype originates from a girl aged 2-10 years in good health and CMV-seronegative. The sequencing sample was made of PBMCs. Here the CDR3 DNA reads TGCAGCGTTGAGTACGGTTCCCCGAACTATGGCTACACCTTC. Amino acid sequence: CSVEYGSPNYGYTF.